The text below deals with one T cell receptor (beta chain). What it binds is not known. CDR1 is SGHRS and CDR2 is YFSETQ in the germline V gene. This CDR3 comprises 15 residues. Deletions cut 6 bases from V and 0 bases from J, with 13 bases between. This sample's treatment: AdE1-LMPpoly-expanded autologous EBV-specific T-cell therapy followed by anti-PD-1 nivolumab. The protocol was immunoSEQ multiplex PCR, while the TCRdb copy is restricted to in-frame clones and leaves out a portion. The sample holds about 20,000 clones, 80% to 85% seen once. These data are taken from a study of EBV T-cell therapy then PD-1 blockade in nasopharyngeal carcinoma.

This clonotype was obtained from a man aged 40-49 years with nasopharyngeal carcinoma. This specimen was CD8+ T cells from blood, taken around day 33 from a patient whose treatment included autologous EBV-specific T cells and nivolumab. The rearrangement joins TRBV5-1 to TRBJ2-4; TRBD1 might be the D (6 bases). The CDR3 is CASTDRTVAKNIQYF. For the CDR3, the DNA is TGCGCCAGCACTGACCGGACAGTAGCCAAAAACATTCAGTACTTC.